The rows below give T cell receptor beta chains drawn from one sample of a study of T-cell memory formation after mild COVID-19. TCRdb itself ran the 5' RACE reads through MiXCR, one entry per CDR3 protein. The sample yields more than 300,000 distinct CDR3 sequences, roughly 13% seen once. The sequenced sample was PBMCs or a T cell subset sorted from them (not recorded which). Receptors originate from a man younger than 35 who had mild COVID-19 (a few samples of this study predate the infection). Cell type and time point are not known. The CDR3 runs from the conserved cysteine through the conserved F or W. Each record gives: clone size, D gene, V gene, J gene, CDR3 protein, CDR3 DNA. The D gene is left open where the match is weak. For some rows the clone size is stated as once, few or many, or as a class when expanded; others skip it.

clone size: .
D gene: .
V gene: TRBV6-5
J gene: TRBJ1-1
CDR3 protein: CASSYGEGDTEAFF
CDR3 DNA: TGTGCCAGCAGTTACGGGGAAGGGGACACTGAAGCTTTCTTT

clone size: .
D gene: TRBD1
V gene: TRBV4-1
J gene: TRBJ1-1
CDR3 protein: CASSQTGGWDTEAFF
CDR3 DNA: TGCGCCAGCAGCCAAACAGGGGGCTGGGACACTGAAGCTTTCTTT

clone size: few
D gene: TRBD2
V gene: TRBV3-1
J gene: TRBJ2-5
CDR3 protein: CASSQDSERGGRETQYF
CDR3 DNA: TGTGCCAGCAGCCAAGATTCGGAGCGGGGGGGCCGGGAGACCCAGTACTTC

clone size: many
D gene: TRBD1
V gene: TRBV4-3
J gene: TRBJ2-7
CDR3 protein: CASSQATGDTYEQYF
CDR3 DNA: TGCGCCAGCAGCCAAGCGACAGGGGACACCTACGAGCAGTACTTC

clone size: few
D gene: .
V gene: TRBV9
J gene: TRBJ1-2
CDR3 protein: CASSVDQGSGYTF
CDR3 DNA: TGTGCCAGCAGCGTAGATCAGGGCAGCGGCTACACCTTC

clone size: .
D gene: .
V gene: TRBV4-1
J gene: TRBJ1-5
CDR3 protein: CASSSEGDSNQPQHF
CDR3 DNA: TGCGCCAGCAGCTCTGAGGGAGACTCTAATCAGCCCCAGCATTTT

clone size: few
D gene: .
V gene: TRBV6-1
J gene: TRBJ2-5
CDR3 protein: CASSEEAGNQQETQYF
CDR3 DNA: TGTGCCAGCAGTGAAGAGGCAGGGAACCAACAAGAGACCCAGTACTTC

clone size: few
D gene: .
V gene: TRBV20-1
J gene: TRBJ1-1
CDR3 protein: CSARAGGTEAFF
CDR3 DNA: TGCAGTGCTAGGGCCGGGGGGACTGAAGCTTTCTTT

clone size: many
D gene: .
V gene: TRBV7-9
J gene: TRBJ2-2
CDR3 protein: CASSLNTGELFF
CDR3 DNA: TGTGCCAGCAGCCTGAACACCGGGGAGCTGTTTTTT

clone size: few
D gene: .
V gene: TRBV7-9
J gene: TRBJ1-5
CDR3 protein: CASSLSGGEPQHF
CDR3 DNA: TGTGCCAGCAGCTTATCGGGCGGGGAGCCCCAGCATTTT

clone size: many
D gene: .
V gene: TRBV7-2
J gene: TRBJ2-7
CDR3 protein: CASSSYYEQYF
CDR3 DNA: TGTGCCAGCAGCTCCTACTACGAGCAGTACTTC

clone size: many
D gene: .
V gene: TRBV20-1
J gene: TRBJ1-1
CDR3 protein: CSARASLGGNTEAFF
CDR3 DNA: TGCAGTGCTAGAGCCTCCCTGGGGGGGAACACTGAAGCTTTCTTT

clone size: .
D gene: .
V gene: TRBV20-1
J gene: TRBJ2-5
CDR3 protein: CSAGSGTPWETQYF
CDR3 DNA: TGCAGTGCTGGATCCGGGACCCCGTGGGAGACCCAGTACTTC

clone size: .
D gene: .
V gene: TRBV10-3
J gene: TRBJ1-1
CDR3 protein: CAITPGQTNTEAFF
CDR3 DNA: TGTGCCATCACCCCCGGTCAGACCAACACTGAAGCTTTCTTT

clone size: few
D gene: .
V gene: TRBV4-3
J gene: TRBJ1-4
CDR3 protein: CASSPANDEKLFF
CDR3 DNA: TGCGCCAGCAGCCCCGCAAACGATGAAAAACTGTTTTTT

clone size: .
D gene: TRBD1
V gene: TRBV7-8
J gene: TRBJ1-2
CDR3 protein: CASSTGTGGWGYTF
CDR3 DNA: TGTGCCAGCAGCACCGGGACAGGGGGCTGGGGCTACACCTTC

clone size: .
D gene: .
V gene: TRBV27
J gene: TRBJ1-6
CDR3 protein: CASSDLGGSPLHF
CDR3 DNA: TGTGCCAGCAGTGACCTAGGTGGGTCACCCCTCCACTTT

clone size: .
D gene: .
V gene: TRBV10-1
J gene: TRBJ2-1
CDR3 protein: CASSPGGSSSNEQFF
CDR3 DNA: TGCGCCAGCAGTCCAGGGGGGTCATCAAGCAATGAGCAGTTCTTC

clone size: .
D gene: .
V gene: TRBV4-2
J gene: TRBJ1-2
CDR3 protein: CASSQESIVVNYGYTF
CDR3 DNA: TGTGCCAGCAGCCAAGAAAGTATAGTAGTAAACTATGGCTACACCTTC

clone size: few
D gene: TRBD1
V gene: TRBV7-6
J gene: TRBJ2-7
CDR3 protein: CASSLNGQGAYEQYF
CDR3 DNA: TGTGCCAGCAGCCTGAATGGACAGGGTGCCTACGAGCAGTACTTC

clone size: many
D gene: .
V gene: TRBV20-1
J gene: TRBJ1-2
CDR3 protein: CSALSEYGYTF
CDR3 DNA: TGCAGTGCCTTGAGCGAGTATGGCTACACCTTC

clone size: few
D gene: .
V gene: TRBV7-9
J gene: TRBJ2-7
CDR3 protein: CASSFRGDSSYEQYF
CDR3 DNA: TGTGCCAGCAGCTTTAGGGGGGACTCCTCCTACGAGCAGTACTTC

clone size: .
D gene: .
V gene: TRBV12-3/TRBV12-4
J gene: TRBJ1-4
CDR3 protein: CASGGGPKLFF
CDR3 DNA: TGTGCCAGCGGGGGGGGCCCAAAACTGTTTTTT

clone size: .
D gene: TRBD1
V gene: TRBV4-1
J gene: TRBJ2-3
CDR3 protein: CASSSRDRSSTDTQYF
CDR3 DNA: TGCGCCAGCAGCTCACGGGACAGGTCTAGCACAGATACGCAGTATTTT

clone size: few
D gene: .
V gene: TRBV2
J gene: TRBJ1-3
CDR3 protein: CASGITRAETIYF
CDR3 DNA: TGTGCCAGCGGAATAACAAGGGCAGAGACCATATATTTT

clone size: .
D gene: TRBD1
V gene: TRBV27
J gene: TRBJ1-5
CDR3 protein: CASSSGTGGKQPQHF
CDR3 DNA: TGTGCCAGCAGTTCCGGGACAGGGGGAAAGCAGCCCCAGCATTTT

clone size: .
D gene: .
V gene: TRBV4-1
J gene: TRBJ1-2
CDR3 protein: CASSHIPPRQRTNYGYTF
CDR3 DNA: TGCGCCAGCAGCCATATCCCTCCGAGACAGCGGACTAACTATGGCTACACCTTC

clone size: .
D gene: .
V gene: TRBV7-6
J gene: TRBJ2-2
CDR3 protein: CASSLYTLDHRYGTGELFF
CDR3 DNA: TGTGCCAGCAGCTTATACACTCTGGACCACAGATACGGCACCGGGGAGCTGTTTTTT